The 11 T cell receptor beta chains in this list originate from one sample, sequenced in a study of technical replicates of blood from a handful of donors. Clones were read by immunoSEQ multiplex PCR, and TCRdb kept only the in-frame ones, dropping some. The repertoire holds about 83,000 clones, with approximately 94% as singletons. The sequenced sample consisted of T cells isolated from PBMCs. These receptors originate from a human donor in good health.

In this sample, this clone turned up a few times. This sequence joins TRBV28 and TRBJ1-1; D might be TRBD1 (6 bases). The CDR3 has 15 residues. The ends were cut back, 0 bases at V and 3 bases at J, with 11 bases in the middle. Germline-derived CDR1 and CDR2 are MDHEN and SYDVKM. The CDR3 sequence: CASSLWGADHTEAFF. CDR3 sequence (DNA): TGTGCCAGCAGTTTATGGGGGGCGGACCACACTGAAGCTTTCTTT.

CDR3 in DNA: TGTGCCAGCAGCCAATATCTTTTCCAAGAGACCCAGTACTTC. Amino acids: CASSQYLFQETQYF. The chain combines TRBV14 with TRBJ2-5; D not certain. CDR3 size: 14 residues. Germline values: CDR1 SGHDN, CDR2 FVKESK. V lost 2 bases to trimming and J lost 1 base, with 8 bases between them. Supplemented by reference TRBV14 and TRBJ2-5, the full variable domain reads EAGVTQFPSHSVIEKGQTVTLRCDPISGHDNLYWYRRVMGKEIKFLLHFVKESKQDESGMPNNRFLAERTGGTYSTLKVQPAELEDSGVYFCASSQYLFQETQYFGPGTRLLVL.

The chain couples TRBV27 to TRBJ2-2; 7 bases align to TRBD2. V lost 0 bases to trimming and J lost 0 bases; unmatched junction nucleotides: 4. The CDR3 sequence is 17 residues long. Germline V gene sequence: CDR1 MNHEY, CDR2 SMNVEV (reference sequence). DNA for the CDR3: TGTGCCAGCAGTTTATCGTGGGAGGGCCCGAACACCGGGGAGCTGTTTTTT. It codes for CASSLSWEGPNTGELFF.

The J gene is TRBJ2-2, the V gene TRBV6-1; D is undetermined. Germline CDR1 MNHNS, CDR2 SASEGT. Between the trimmed V and J ends, which lost 5 bases and 1 base, there was a span of 8 bases. This CDR3 is built from 14 residues. CDR3 DNA: TGTGCCAGCAGTCCTAACAGGAACACCGGGGAGCTGTTTTTT. Its protein product is CASSPNRNTGELFF.

V is TRBV10-3 and J is TRBJ2-5; 8 nucleotides match TRBD2. The CDR3 loop spans 17 amino acids. V was clipped by 4 bases and J by 1 base; unmatched bases: 11. Germline CDR1 ENHRY, CDR2 SYGVKD. For the CDR3, the DNA is TGTGCCATCAGTGCTGGTAGGGGACTAGAAGTCCAAGAGACCCAGTACTTC. Translating it yields CAISAGRGLEVQETQYF.

V usage is TRBV27 and J usage is TRBJ2-1; a possible D gene is TRBD2 (5 bases). Germline assignment: CDR1 MNHEY and CDR2 SMNVEV (reference sequence). The CDR3 is 14 amino acids. Trimming left V 3 bases short and J 7 bases short, with 13 bases between. CDR3 protein: CASSFSTLGNEQFF. CDR3 bases: TGTGCCAGCAGTTTCTCGACACTAGGGAATGAGCAGTTCTTC.

The J gene is TRBJ2-7, the V gene TRBV9, with 7 nucleotides matching TRBD2. Germline CDR1 and CDR2: SGDLS and YYNGEE. The CDR3 spans 16 residues. The ends lost 0 bases at V and 2 bases at J; junction bases unmatched: 8. The CDR3 region is CASSVAHSGPPYEQYF. Written as DNA, the CDR3 is TGTGCCAGCAGCGTAGCTCATAGCGGGCCGCCCTACGAGCAGTACTTC.

The chain's CDR3 is CASSHAGGWGYTF. CDR3 in DNA: TGTGCCAGCAGCCATGCGGGAGGCTGGGGCTACACCTTC. V is TRBV14 and J is TRBJ1-2; D is unclear. V gave up 3 bases and J gave up 8 bases, with 13 bases separating them. The CDR3 has 13 amino acids. Germline V gives CDR1 SGHDN, CDR2 FVKESK. Full variable domain (rest looked up from reference TRBV14 and TRBJ1-2): EAGVTQFPSHSVIEKGQTVTLRCDPISGHDNLYWYRRVMGKEIKFLLHFVKESKQDESGMPNNRFLAERTGGTYSTLKVQPAELEDSGVYFCASSHAGGWGYTFGSGTRLTVV.

This chain links TRBV28 with TRBJ2-2; TRBD1 matches 8 bases. The CDR3 runs to 14 residues. Germline V CDR1 and CDR2: MDHEN, SYDVKM. Unmatched junction bases numbered 10, after V lost 9 bases and J lost 7 bases. The CDR3 sequence: CASKQGDLVGELFF. In DNA, the CDR3 is TGTGCCAGTAAACAGGGGGATCTGGTCGGGGAGCTGTTTTTT.

This chain links TRBV19 with TRBJ2-2, with D tentatively TRBD2 (5 bases). V dropped 3 bases and J dropped 8 bases, with 13 bases sitting between them. Per the germline V gene, CDR1 is LNHDA and CDR2 is SQIVND (reference sequence). The CDR3 extends over 14 amino acids. As DNA, the CDR3 is TGTGCCAGTAGTATCCCCGGGGTATTAGGGGAGCTGTTTTTT. Protein sequence: CASSIPGVLGELFF. Together with reference TRBV19 and TRBJ2-2, the CDR3 gives the full variable domain: DGGITQSPKYLFRKEGQNVTLSCEQNLNHDAMYWYRQDPGQGLRLIYYSQIVNDFQKGDIAEGYSVSREKKESFPLTVTSAQKNPTAFYLCASSIPGVLGELFFGEGSRLTVL.

The V gene is TRBV20-1, the J gene TRBJ1-2; weak D call: TRBD1 (5 bases). Germline V gene lookup returns CDR1 DFQATT and CDR2 SNEGSKA (reference sequence). Trimming cost V 3 bases and J 6 bases, with 8 bases left between them. The CDR3 has 11 amino acids. In nucleotides, the CDR3 is TGCAGTGCTAGGTGGGGGGATGGCTACACCTTC. It yields the protein CSARWGDGYTF.